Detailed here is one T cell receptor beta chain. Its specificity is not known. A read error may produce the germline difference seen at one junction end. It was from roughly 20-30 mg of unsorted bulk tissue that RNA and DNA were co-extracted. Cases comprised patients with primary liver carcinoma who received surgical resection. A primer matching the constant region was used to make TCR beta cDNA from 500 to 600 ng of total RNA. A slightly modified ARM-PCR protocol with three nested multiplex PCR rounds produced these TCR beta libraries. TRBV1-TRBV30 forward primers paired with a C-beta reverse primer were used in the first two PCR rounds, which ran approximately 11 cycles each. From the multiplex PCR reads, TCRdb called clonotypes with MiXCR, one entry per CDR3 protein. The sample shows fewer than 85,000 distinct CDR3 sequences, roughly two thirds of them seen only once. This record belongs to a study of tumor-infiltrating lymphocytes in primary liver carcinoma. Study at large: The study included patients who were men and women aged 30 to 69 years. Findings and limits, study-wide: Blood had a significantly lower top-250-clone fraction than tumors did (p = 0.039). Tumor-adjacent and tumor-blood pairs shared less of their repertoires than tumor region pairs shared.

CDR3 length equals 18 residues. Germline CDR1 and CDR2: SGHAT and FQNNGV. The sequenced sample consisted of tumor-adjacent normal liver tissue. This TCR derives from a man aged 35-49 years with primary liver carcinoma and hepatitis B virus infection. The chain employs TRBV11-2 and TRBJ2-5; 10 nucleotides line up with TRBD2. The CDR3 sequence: CASSLNPWSSGREETQYF. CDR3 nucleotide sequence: TGTGCCAGCAGCTTAAATCCGTGGTCTAGCGGGAGAGAAGAGACTCAGTACTTC.